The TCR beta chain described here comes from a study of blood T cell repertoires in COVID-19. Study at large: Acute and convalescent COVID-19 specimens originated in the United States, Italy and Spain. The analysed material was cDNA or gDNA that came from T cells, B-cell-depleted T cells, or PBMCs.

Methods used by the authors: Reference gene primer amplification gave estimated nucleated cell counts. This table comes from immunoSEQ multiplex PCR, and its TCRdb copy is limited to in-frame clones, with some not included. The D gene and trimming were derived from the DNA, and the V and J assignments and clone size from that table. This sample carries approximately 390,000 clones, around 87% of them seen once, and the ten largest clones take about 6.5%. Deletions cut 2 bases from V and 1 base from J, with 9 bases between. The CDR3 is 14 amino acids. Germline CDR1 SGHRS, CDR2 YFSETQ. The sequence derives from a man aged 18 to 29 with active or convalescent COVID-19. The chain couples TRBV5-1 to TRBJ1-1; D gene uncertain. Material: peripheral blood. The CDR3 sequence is CASSFGRTNTEAFF. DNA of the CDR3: TGCGCCAGCAGCTTCGGGAGGACGAACACTGAAGCTTTCTTT.